This TCR beta chain was identified during a study of blood T cell repertoires in COVID-19. Whole-study context: Spain, Italy and the United States supplied samples that represented acute and convalescent COVID-19. From T cells, B-cell-depleted T cells, or PBMCs came the material, which was cDNA or gDNA.

Enrolment of Seattle patients took place during active infection, and they were followed longitudinally. Generated by immunoSEQ multiplex PCR, the TCRdb table keeps only in-frame clones and is missing some. The sample comprises under 250,000 clones, 86% of which are singletons, and about 9.9% rests with the top ten. Per germline, CDR1 KGHSH and CDR2 LQKENI. This CDR3 has 16 amino acids. Deletions cut 0 bases from V and 4 bases from J, with 13 bases between. Sequencing was done on a sample of peripheral blood. The receptor was isolated from a middle-aged man with COVID-19, enrolled during active disease. The chain couples TRBV18 to TRBJ2-1, with a weak D call TRBD1 (6 bases). The DNA for the CDR3 is TGTGCCAGCTCACCACCACAGGGCTCGAATTACAATGAGCAGTTCTTC. Translated: CASSPPQGSNYNEQFF.